This T cell receptor beta chain came from a study of radiation and T cells in renal cell carcinoma. Study information: Nephrectomy followed 15 Gy stereotactic body radiation by 4 weeks. Study-wide points: In blood, top tumor clones expanded by 2 weeks, shrinking by 4.

The V gene lost 11 bases and the J gene lost 1 base, with 14 bases spanning the gap. The CDR3 extends over 13 amino acids. Germline V gene sequence: CDR1 SNHLY, CDR2 FYNNEI. Sequencing was performed with immunoSEQ multiplex PCR; in TCRdb, only in-frame clones are kept and a portion is missing. The table lists about 140,000 clones, roughly 83% of them singletons. To note about this clone: Its antigen remains unknown. The same CDR3 can be traced to other DNA sequences in this sample.

Time point here: baseline pretreatment blood. Specified treatment: 15 Gy SBRT to primary tumor, nephrectomy 4 weeks later. J is TRBJ1-1 and V is TRBV2, with TRBD1 as a possible D gene (6 bases). The receptor's source is a woman between 45 and 60 years old with renal cell carcinoma. The specimen was blood, collected from a patient whose treatment included radiotherapy and nephrectomy. CDR3 coding DNA: TGTGCCTCGCGGGGGGGCTGGAACACTGAAGCTTTCTTT. This codes for CASRGGWNTEAFF.